One sample yielded the 5 T cell receptor beta chains listed below, sequenced in a study of long-term antiretroviral therapy in people with HIV. The authors ran the immunoSEQ assay, v3.0, at survey level. TCRdb's table, derived via immunoSEQ multiplex PCR, lists solely in-frame clones and lacks some. Here the sample spans roughly 42,000 clones, about 86% being singletons. Specimen: unsorted PBMCs, collected 1.2 years after starting antiretroviral therapy. The receptor source for this set is a woman aged 50 to 60 with HIV.

The chain uses TRBV7-3 and TRBJ1-1; 8 bases match TRBD1. The germline gives CDR1 SGHTA, CDR2 FQGTGA. The trim removed 4 bases at V and 5 bases at J, leaving 3 bases unmatched. CDR3 length: 13 residues. This chain's CDR3 is CASSSRQGTEAFF. The CDR3 bases are TGTGCCAGCAGCTCGCGACAGGGGACTGAAGCTTTCTTT.

The chain links TRBV7-9 to TRBJ2-2, with a weak D call TRBD1 (6 bases). Germline assignment: CDR1 SEHNR and CDR2 FQNEAQ (reference sequence). The length of the CDR3 is 15 residues. Trimming left V 0 bases short and J 4 bases short, with 9 bases between. CDR3 protein: CASSLAGALTGELFF. Here the CDR3 DNA reads TGTGCCAGCAGCTTAGCGGGGGCTCTCACCGGGGAGCTGTTTTTT.

The chain links TRBV7-2 to TRBJ2-1; TRBD1 matches 7 bases. This CDR3 comprises 15 residues. The germline gives CDR1 SGHTA, CDR2 FQGNSA. V lost 1 base and J lost 11; bases outside the gene matches: 11. The CDR3 is CASSLEVGTVKQQFF. CDR3 DNA sequence: TGTGCCAGCAGCTTAGAAGTTGGGACAGTGAAGCAGCAGTTCTTC.

CDR3 sequence: CASSLGVPNTGELFF. The CDR3, as DNA: TGTGCCAGCAGCTTAGGGGTACCGAACACCGGGGAGCTGTTTTTT. V usage is TRBV7-3 and J usage is TRBJ2-2; D gene unclear. CDR1 is SGHTA, CDR2 FQGTGA, per germline. V was shortened by 2 bases and J by 0 bases, with 7 bases between the two germline ends. The CDR3 sequence is 15 residues long.

The rearrangement uses TRBV5-1 and TRBJ2-2; 10 bases match TRBD2. Germline CDR1 SGHRS, CDR2 YFSETQ. The CDR3 contains 15 residues. The V segment lost 4 bases and the J segment 4 bases; nucleotides outside the gene matches: 4. CDR3 nucleotide sequence: TGCGCCAGCAGCGTCGGACTAGCGGCCACCGGGGAGCTGTTTTTT. Its translation: CASSVGLAATGELFF.